This is a list of T cell receptor beta chains from one sample in a study of T cells in Graves' hyperthyroidism and ophthalmopathy. MiXCR, run by TCRdb on the multiplex PCR reads, gives a single entry per CDR3 protein. The sample holds a few hundred thousand distinct CDR3 sequences, around 13% seen once. What was sequenced was blood. The source of these receptors is a woman aged 18-29 years with Graves' hyperthyroidism. The CDR3 runs from the conserved cysteine through the conserved F or W. A D gene is named only where the DNA matches it firmly. A clone size is listed for some rows: how often the clone was seen (once, few, many), or a class if it is expanded.

DNA: TGTGCCAGCAGTGTCTTAGCGGGGAGCTCCTACAATGAGCAGTTCTTC
CDR3: CASSVLAGSSYNEQFF
size: many
V: TRBV6-1
J: TRBJ2-1
D: TRBD2

DNA: TGTGCCAGCAACCCCCTCGGGGTAAATGAGCAGTTCTTC
CDR3: CASNPLGVNEQFF
size: medium-sized
V: TRBV7-2
J: TRBJ2-1
D: -

DNA: TGTGCCAGCAGTCCCACCGGGACAGGGGCTCAGCCCCAGCATTTT
CDR3: CASSPTGTGAQPQHF
size: -
V: TRBV27
J: TRBJ1-5
D: TRBD1

DNA: TGTGCCAGCAGCCCCGACAGGGGCCGGTCAGATACGCAGTATTTT
CDR3: CASSPDRGRSDTQYF
size: few
V: TRBV7-9
J: TRBJ2-3
D: TRBD1

DNA: TGCAGTGCCAAAGGACTAGCAGGTAGTGATTCCTACGAGCAGTACTTC
CDR3: CSAKGLAGSDSYEQYF
size: few
V: TRBV20-1
J: TRBJ2-7
D: TRBD2

DNA: TGTGCCAGTAGTAGACAGGGTCTAACTGAAGCTTTCTTT
CDR3: CASSRQGLTEAFF
size: -
V: TRBV19
J: TRBJ1-1
D: TRBD1

DNA: TGTGCCAGCAGTTTGCTAGCGGGAGTGTCCTACAATGAGCAGTTCTTC
CDR3: CASSLLAGVSYNEQFF
size: many
V: TRBV12-3/TRBV12-4
J: TRBJ2-1
D: TRBD2

DNA: TGTGCCAGCAGCTTCTTCGCGGGAGGTATGGCCTACGAGCAGTACTTC
CDR3: CASSFFAGGMAYEQYF
size: many
V: TRBV7-2
J: TRBJ2-7
D: TRBD2

DNA: TGTGCCTCAAGGCATGCGGGAGCTCGCAATGAGCAGTTCTTC
CDR3: CASRHAGARNEQFF
size: many
V: TRBV12-3/TRBV12-4
J: TRBJ2-1
D: TRBD2

DNA: TGTGCCAGCAGCTCTTTGACAGGGAGCACAGATACGCAGTATTTT
CDR3: CASSSLTGSTDTQYF
size: -
V: TRBV11-1
J: TRBJ2-3
D: TRBD1

DNA: TGTGCCAGCAGCTTAGTAGGAACGGCCTACAATGAGCAGTTCTTC
CDR3: CASSLVGTAYNEQFF
size: many
V: TRBV11-3
J: TRBJ2-1
D: -

DNA: TGTGCCAGCAGCTTAGATTCCAGGTCCTTGGGCACTGAAGCTTTCTTT
CDR3: CASSLDSRSLGTEAFF
size: many
V: TRBV11-2
J: TRBJ1-1
D: -

DNA: TGTGCCAGCAGCCACGGGACAGGGGGCGACGAGCAGTACTTC
CDR3: CASSHGTGGDEQYF
size: many
V: TRBV14
J: TRBJ2-7
D: TRBD1

DNA: TGTGCCAGCAGTAACAGGGGCCACGAGCAGTACTTC
CDR3: CASSNRGHEQYF
size: many
V: TRBV7-2
J: TRBJ2-7
D: TRBD1

DNA: TGTGCCAGCAGTTTATCACAGGGGAGCACAGATACGCAGTATTTT
CDR3: CASSLSQGSTDTQYF
size: many
V: TRBV27
J: TRBJ2-3
D: TRBD1

DNA: TGTGCCAGCAGCTTAGGTAGCTCCTATGGCTACACCTTC
CDR3: CASSLGSSYGYTF
size: many
V: TRBV11-2
J: TRBJ1-2
D: -

DNA: TGTGCCAGCTCCGATCGTAGGGCCGGAGATACGCAGTATTTT
CDR3: CASSDRRAGDTQYF
size: -
V: TRBV7-3
J: TRBJ2-3
D: -

DNA: TGCAGCCACAATCCGGCCGGAAACCTGAATGAGCAGTTCTTC
CDR3: CSHNPAGNLNEQFF
size: many
V: TRBV20-1
J: TRBJ2-1
D: -

DNA: TGTGCCTGGAGGGATTACAGGGGGACTGGAAACACCATATATTTT
CDR3: CAWRDYRGTGNTIYF
size: -
V: TRBV30
J: TRBJ1-3
D: TRBD1

DNA: TGTGCCAGCAGTTACAGGACTAGCGGGAGGCCTCCCTCGGGTGAGCAGTACTTC
CDR3: CASSYRTSGRPPSGEQYF
size: few
V: TRBV6-2/TRBV6-3
J: TRBJ2-7
D: TRBD2

DNA: TGTGCCAGCAGTTTAGGACTGGGCATGTATTTT
CDR3: CASSLGLGMYF
size: -
V: TRBV12-3/TRBV12-4
J: TRBJ2-3
D: -

DNA: TGCGCCAGCAGCCAAGACTTGATAGGATTCAGCAATCAGCCCCAGCATTTT
CDR3: CASSQDLIGFSNQPQHF
size: -
V: TRBV4-3
J: TRBJ1-5
D: -

DNA: TGTGCCAGCAGCAAGCGTGTCCAGAGGGTTGAAGCTTTCTTT
CDR3: CASSKRVQRVEAFF
size: few
V: TRBV7-8
J: TRBJ1-1
D: -

DNA: TGCGCCAGCAGCATCCGACAGGGGTCAGATACGCAGTATTTT
CDR3: CASSIRQGSDTQYF
size: many
V: TRBV4-1
J: TRBJ2-3
D: TRBD1

DNA: TGTGCCTGGAGTAAGTATAGCAATCAGCCCCAGCATTTT
CDR3: CAWSKYSNQPQHF
size: -
V: TRBV30
J: TRBJ1-5
D: -

DNA: TGTGCCAGCTCACGAGACAGTCCTTCGGGGTACTACAATGAGCAGTTCTTC
CDR3: CASSRDSPSGYYNEQFF
size: few
V: TRBV18
J: TRBJ2-1
D: -